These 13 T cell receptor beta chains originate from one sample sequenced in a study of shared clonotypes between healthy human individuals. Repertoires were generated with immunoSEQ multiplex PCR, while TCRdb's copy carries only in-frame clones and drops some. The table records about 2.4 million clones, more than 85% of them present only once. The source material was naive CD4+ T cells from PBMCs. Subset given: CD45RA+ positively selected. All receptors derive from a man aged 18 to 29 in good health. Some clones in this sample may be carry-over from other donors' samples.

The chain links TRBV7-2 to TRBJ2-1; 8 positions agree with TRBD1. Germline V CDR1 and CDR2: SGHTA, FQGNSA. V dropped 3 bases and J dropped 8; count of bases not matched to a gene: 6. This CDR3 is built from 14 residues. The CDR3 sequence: CASSFDRGADEQFF. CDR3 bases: TGTGCCAGCAGCTTTGACAGGGGAGCGGATGAGCAGTTCTTC.

CDR3 sequence: CASEASSGSIAGELFF. In nucleotides, the CDR3 is TGTGCCAGCGAGGCGAGTAGCGGGAGTATTGCCGGGGAGCTGTTTTTT. This sequence joins TRBV28 and TRBJ2-2; 9 bases are shared with TRBD2. The germline CDR1 and CDR2 sequences are MDHEN and SYDVKM. Losses at the gene ends were 8 bases for V and 6 bases for J; bases not matched to a gene: 13. CDR3 length: 16 amino acids.

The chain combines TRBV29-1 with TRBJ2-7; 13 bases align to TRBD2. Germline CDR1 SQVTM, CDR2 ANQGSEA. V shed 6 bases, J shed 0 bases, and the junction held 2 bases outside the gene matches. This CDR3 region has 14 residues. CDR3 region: CSVTSGRHSYEQYF. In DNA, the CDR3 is TGCAGCGTGACTAGCGGGAGGCACTCCTACGAGCAGTACTTC.

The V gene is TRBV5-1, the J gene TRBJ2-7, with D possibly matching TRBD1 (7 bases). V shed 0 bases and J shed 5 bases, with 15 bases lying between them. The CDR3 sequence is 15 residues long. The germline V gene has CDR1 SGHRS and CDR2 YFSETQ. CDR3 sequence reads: CASSLAGQGGDEQYF. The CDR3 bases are TGCGCCAGCAGCTTGGCCGGTCAGGGGGGAGACGAGCAGTACTTC. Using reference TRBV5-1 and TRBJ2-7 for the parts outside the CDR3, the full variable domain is KAGVTQTPRYLIKTRGQQVTLSCSPISGHRSVSWYQQTPGQGLQFLFEYFSETQRNKGNFPGRFSGRQFSNSRSEMNVSTLELGDSALYLCASSLAGQGGDEQYFGPGTRLTVT.

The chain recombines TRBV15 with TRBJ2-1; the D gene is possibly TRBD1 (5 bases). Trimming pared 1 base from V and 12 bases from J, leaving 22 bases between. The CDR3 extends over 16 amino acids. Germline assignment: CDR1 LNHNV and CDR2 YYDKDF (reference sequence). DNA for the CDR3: TGTGCCACCAGCAGAGTTCGGGCAACAGGCACGGGTGGGCAGTTCTTC. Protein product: CATSRVRATGTGGQFF.

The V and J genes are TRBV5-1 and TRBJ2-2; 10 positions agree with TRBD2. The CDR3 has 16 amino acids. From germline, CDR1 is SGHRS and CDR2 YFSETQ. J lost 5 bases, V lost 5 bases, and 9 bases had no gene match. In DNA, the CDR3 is TGCGCCAGCAGGCCAACTAGCGGGACCGCGACCGGGGAGCTGTTTTTT. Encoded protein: CASRPTSGTATGELFF.

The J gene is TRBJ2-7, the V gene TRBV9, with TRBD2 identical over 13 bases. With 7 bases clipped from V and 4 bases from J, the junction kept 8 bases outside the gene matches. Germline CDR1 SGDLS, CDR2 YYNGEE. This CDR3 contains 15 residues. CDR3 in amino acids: CASGILAGGVYEQYF. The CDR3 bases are TGTGCCAGCGGGATACTAGCGGGAGGGGTGTACGAGCAGTACTTC.

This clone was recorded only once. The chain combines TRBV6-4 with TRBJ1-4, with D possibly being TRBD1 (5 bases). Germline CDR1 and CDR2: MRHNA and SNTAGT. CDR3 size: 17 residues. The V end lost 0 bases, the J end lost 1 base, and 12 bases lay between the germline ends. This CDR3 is CASSDSARVGTNEKLFF. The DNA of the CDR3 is TGTGCCAGCAGTGACTCAGCCAGGGTGGGAACTAATGAAAAACTGTTTTTT.

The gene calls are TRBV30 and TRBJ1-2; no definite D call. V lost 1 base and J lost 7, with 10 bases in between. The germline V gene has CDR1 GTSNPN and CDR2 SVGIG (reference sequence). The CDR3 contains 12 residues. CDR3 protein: CAWSGGTTGYTF. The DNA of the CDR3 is TGTGCCTGGAGTGGGGGTACAACTGGCTACACCTTC.

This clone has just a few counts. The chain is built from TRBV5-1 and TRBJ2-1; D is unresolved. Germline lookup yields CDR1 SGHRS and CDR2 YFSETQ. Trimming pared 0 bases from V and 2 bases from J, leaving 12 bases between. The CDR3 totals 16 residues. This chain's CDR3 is CASSLEFDLTYNEQFF. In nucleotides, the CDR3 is TGCGCCAGCAGCTTGGAGTTTGACTTGACCTACAATGAGCAGTTCTTC.

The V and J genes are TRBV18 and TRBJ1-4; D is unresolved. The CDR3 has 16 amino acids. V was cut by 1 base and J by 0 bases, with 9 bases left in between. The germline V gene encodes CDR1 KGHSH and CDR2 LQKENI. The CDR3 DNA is TGTGCCAGCTCACCACGAGGGAGTGCAACTAATGAAAAACTGTTTTTT. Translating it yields CASSPRGSATNEKLFF.

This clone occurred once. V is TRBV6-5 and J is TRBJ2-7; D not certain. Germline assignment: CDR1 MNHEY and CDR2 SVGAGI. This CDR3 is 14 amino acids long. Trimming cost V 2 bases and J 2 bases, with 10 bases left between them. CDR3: CASSYPTSAYEQYF. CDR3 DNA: TGTGCCAGCAGTTACCCGACAAGTGCCTACGAGCAGTACTTC.

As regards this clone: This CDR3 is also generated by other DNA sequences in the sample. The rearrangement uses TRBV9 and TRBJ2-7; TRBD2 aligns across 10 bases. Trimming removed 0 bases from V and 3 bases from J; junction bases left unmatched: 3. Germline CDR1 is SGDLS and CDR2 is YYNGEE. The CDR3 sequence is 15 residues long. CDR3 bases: TGTGCCAGCAGCGTAGGGGCTAGCGGGAGCTACGAGCAGTACTTC. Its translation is CASSVGASGSYEQYF.